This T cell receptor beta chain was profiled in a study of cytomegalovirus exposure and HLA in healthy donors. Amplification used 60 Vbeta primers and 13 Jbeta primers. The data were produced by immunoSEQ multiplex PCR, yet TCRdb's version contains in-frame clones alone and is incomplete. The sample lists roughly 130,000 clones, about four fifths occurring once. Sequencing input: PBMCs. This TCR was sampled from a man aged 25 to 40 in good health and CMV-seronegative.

The CDR3 DNA is TGTGCCAGTAGTATACGGGGACAGGGTAATCAGCCCCAGCATTTT. This codes for CASSIRGQGNQPQHF. The chain employs TRBV19 and TRBJ1-5; 9 bases align to TRBD1. This CDR3 is built from 15 residues. J lost 4 bases, V lost 2 bases, and 3 bases had no gene match. In germline, CDR1 is LNHDA, CDR2 SQIVND (reference sequence). The whole variable domain, remainder taken from reference TRBV19 and TRBJ1-5, is DGGITQSPKYLFRKEGQNVTLSCEQNLNHDAMYWYRQDPGQGLRLIYYSQIVNDFQKGDIAEGYSVSREKKESFPLTVTSAQKNPTAFYLCASSIRGQGNQPQHFGDGTRLSIL.